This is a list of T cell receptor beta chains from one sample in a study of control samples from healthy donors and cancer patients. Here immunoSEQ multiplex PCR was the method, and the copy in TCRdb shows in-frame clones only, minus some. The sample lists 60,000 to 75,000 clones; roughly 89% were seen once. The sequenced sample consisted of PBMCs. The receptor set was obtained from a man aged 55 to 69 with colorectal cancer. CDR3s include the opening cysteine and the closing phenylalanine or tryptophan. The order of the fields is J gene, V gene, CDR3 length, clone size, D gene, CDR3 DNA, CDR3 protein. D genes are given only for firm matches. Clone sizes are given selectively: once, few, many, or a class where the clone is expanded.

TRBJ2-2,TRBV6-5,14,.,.,TGTGCCAGCAGATGGGGACAGAACACCGGGGAGCTGTTTTTT,CASRWGQNTGELFF
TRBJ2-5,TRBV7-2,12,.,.,TGTGCCAGCAGCCCCCGGTCGGGGACCCAGTACTTC,CASSPRSGTQYF
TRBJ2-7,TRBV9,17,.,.,TGTGCCAGCAGCCCCAGAGGCGGGGGCTTGGAGTCCTACGAGCAGTACTTC,CASSPRGGGLESYEQYF
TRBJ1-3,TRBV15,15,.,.,TGTGCCACCAGCAGAGATGCAGGAAATGGAAACACCATATATTTT,CATSRDAGNGNTIYF
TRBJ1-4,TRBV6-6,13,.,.,TGTGCCAGCGGGGGTCGGGAGGGTGAAAAACTGTTTTTT,CASGGREGEKLFF
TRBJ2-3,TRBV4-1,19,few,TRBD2,TGCGCCAGCAGCCAGGGACTAGCGGGGGGTAATCAACTCACAGATACGCAGTATTTT,CASSQGLAGGNQLTDTQYF
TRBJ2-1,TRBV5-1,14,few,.,TGCGCCAGCAGTCTGGCGCTCCTGGACAATGAGCAGTTCTTC,CASSLALLDNEQFF
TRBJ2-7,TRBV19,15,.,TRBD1,TGTGCCAGTAGTGGGGGACAGGGTAGCTCCTACGAGCAGTACTTC,CASSGGQGSSYEQYF
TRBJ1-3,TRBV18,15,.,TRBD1,TGTGCCAGCTCACCAAGGGGGCGCACTGGAAACACCATATATTTT,CASSPRGRTGNTIYF
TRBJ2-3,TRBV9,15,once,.,TGTGCCAGCAGCGTGAGGGGGGACGGCACAGATACGCAGTATTTT,CASSVRGDGTDTQYF
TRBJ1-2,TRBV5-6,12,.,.,TGTGCCAGCAGCCCGTGGGTTGGTGGCTACACCTTC,CASSPWVGGYTF
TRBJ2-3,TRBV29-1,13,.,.,TGCAGTTTAGATCAGGGGTTGGCAGATACGCAGTATTTT,CSLDQGLADTQYF
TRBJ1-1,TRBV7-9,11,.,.,TGTGCCAGCACCATCAACACTGAAGCTTTCTTT,CASTINTEAFF
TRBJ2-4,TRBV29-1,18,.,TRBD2,TGCAGCGTTGGCCGGGCAAGCGGGGGGTCTCCGGCCAAAAACATTCAGTACTTC,CSVGRASGGSPAKNIQYF
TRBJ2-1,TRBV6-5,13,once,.,TGTGCCAGCAGCACTGTGGGGACACCGCGCCAGTTCTTC,CASSTVGTPRQFF
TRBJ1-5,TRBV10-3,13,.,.,TGTGCCATCAGTGAGGCCAACAATCAGCCCCAGCATTTT,CAISEANNQPQHF
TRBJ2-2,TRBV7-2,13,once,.,TGTGCCAGCAGCTTAGCCCGCAGCGGGGAGCTGTTTTTT,CASSLARSGELFF
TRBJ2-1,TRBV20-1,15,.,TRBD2,TGCAGTGCTAGTTCGGGTAGCGGGGGGTGGAATGAGCAGTTCTTC,CSASSGSGGWNEQFF
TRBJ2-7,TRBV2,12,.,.,TGTGCCAGCCGGCAGGCCCTGGGGGAGCAGTACTTC,CASRQALGEQYF
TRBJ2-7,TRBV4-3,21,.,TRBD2,TGCGCCAGCAGCCGAGACTGGGCCGGGACTAGCGGGGGGCCGGCTACCTACGAGCAGTACTTC,CASSRDWAGTSGGPATYEQYF
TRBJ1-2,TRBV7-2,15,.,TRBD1,TGTGCCAGCAGCCCAGGGACAGGGGTCGCCTATGGCTACACCTTC,CASSPGTGVAYGYTF
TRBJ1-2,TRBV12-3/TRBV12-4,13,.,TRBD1,TGTGCCAGCAGGCTCCGGGACAGATATGGCTACACCTTC,CASRLRDRYGYTF
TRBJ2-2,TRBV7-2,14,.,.,TGTGCCAGCAGCTTCTCCGGGGGCGGCGGGGAGCTGTTTTTT,CASSFSGGGGELFF
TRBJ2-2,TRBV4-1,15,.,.,TGCGCCAGCAGCCAAGATGGCGGGGTTGCCGGGGAGCTGTTTTTT,CASSQDGGVAGELFF